Below, 12 T cell receptor beta chains from the same sample are listed, as sequenced in a study of long-term antiretroviral therapy in people with HIV. Version v3.0 of the immunoSEQ assay was performed at survey level. Measured with immunoSEQ multiplex PCR; TCRdb has only the in-frame clones, and not every one. Of tens of thousands of clones listed, 76% are singletons. The sequences come from unsorted PBMCs, collected 0.5 years after starting antiretroviral therapy. These receptors were obtained from a woman in her 40s with HIV.

J is TRBJ2-2 and V is TRBV30; 8 nucleotides agree with TRBD2. V dropped 2 bases and J dropped 7; count of bases not matched to a gene: 12. Germline loops: CDR1 GTSNPN, CDR2 SVGIG (reference sequence). The CDR3 spans 16 residues. In nucleotides, the CDR3 is TGTGCCTGGAGTACCCGTAGCGGGGCCGCCGGCGGGGAGCTGTTTTTT. This gives the protein CAWSTRSGAAGGELFF.

This chain links TRBV29-1 with TRBJ1-1, with D uncertain. The CDR3 loop spans 13 amino acids. V lost 8 bases and J lost 3, with 16 bases in between. CDR1 is SQVTM, CDR2 ANQGSEA, per germline. The CDR3 bases are TGCAGCTCAATCTTTGGATTATACACTGAAGCTTTCTTT. It specifies CSSIFGLYTEAFF.

This chain uses TRBV29-1 with TRBJ2-3; 13 bases agree with TRBD2. V lost 3 bases, J lost 1 base, and 7 bases stayed unmatched. The CDR3 has 17 residues. Germline CDR1 is SQVTM and CDR2 is ANQGSEA. The CDR3 sequence is CSVDEGLAGLRTDTQYF. CDR3 in DNA: TGCAGCGTTGACGAGGGACTAGCGGGACTCCGCACAGATACGCAGTATTTT.

This sequence joins TRBV7-3 and TRBJ1-1; perhaps TRBD1 as D (6 bases). The CDR3 consists of 14 residues. Germline values: CDR1 SGHTA, CDR2 FQGTGA. The V end lost 5 bases, the J end lost 3 bases, and 13 bases lay between the germline ends. The chain's CDR3 is CASSLDSAHTEAFF. The CDR3 region has the DNA TGTGCCAGCAGCCTGGACAGCGCCCACACTGAAGCTTTCTTT.

This clone occurred a few times. The V call is TRBV7-9, the J call TRBJ1-6; weak D call: TRBD1 (5 bases). The CDR3 has 14 residues. Trimming shortened V by 5 bases and J by 7 bases, and 12 bases separated the two germline ends. Germline lookup yields CDR1 SEHNR and CDR2 FQNEAQ (reference sequence). This chain's CDR3 is CASSRDSGNSPLHF. CDR3 in DNA: TGTGCCAGCAGCCGTGACAGCGGAAATTCACCCCTCCACTTT.

This sequence joins TRBV6-5 and TRBJ1-5, with unresolved D. The CDR3 length is 13 residues. Trimming cost V 4 bases and J 6 bases, with 10 bases left between them. Germline lookup yields CDR1 MNHEY and CDR2 SVGAGI. The CDR3 protein is CASSFNMGQPQHF. The CDR3 DNA sequence: TGTGCCAGCAGTTTTAACATGGGTCAGCCCCAGCATTTT.

In DNA form, the CDR3 reads TGTGCCAGCAGCCCACAAACAGGGTACGAGCAGTACTTC. It translates to CASSPQTGYEQYF. This chain connects TRBV9 to TRBJ2-7; D perhaps matches TRBD1 (6 bases). V was trimmed by 4 bases and J by 4 bases, leaving 12 bases between them. Germline CDR1 and CDR2: SGDLS and YYNGEE. This CDR3 is built from 13 residues.

The chain uses TRBV28 and TRBJ1-5, with no clear D. CDR3 size: 15 residues. CDR1 and CDR2 (germline): MDHEN, SYDVKM. V was pared by 11 bases and J by 0 bases, with 17 bases between. CDR3 region: CASTRKSFSNQPQHF. The CDR3 DNA is TGTGCCTCCACGAGAAAATCATTTAGCAATCAGCCCCAGCATTTT.

The gene calls are TRBV7-2 and TRBJ2-5; a possible D gene is TRBD2 (5 bases). CDR3 length: 15 residues. Germline V gene lookup returns CDR1 SGHTA and CDR2 FQGNSA. Trimming left V 5 bases short and J 6 bases short, with 19 bases between. The CDR3 region has the DNA TGTGCCAGCAGCCCAGGCGGAAGCGGAGGACAGACCCAGTACTTC. As protein: CASSPGGSGGQTQYF. The complete variable domain, with remaining parts taken from reference TRBV7-2 and TRBJ2-5, reads GAGVSQSPSNKVTEKGKDVELRCDPISGHTALYWYRQSLGQGLEFLIYFQGNSAPDKSGLPSDRFSAERTGGSVSTLTIQRTQQEDSAVYLCASSPGGSGGQTQYFGPGTRLLVL.

DNA for the CDR3: TGTGCCAGCAGTGTATCCCGGGACAGGGGAGGAAACTACTACGAGCAGTACTTC. Its protein is CASSVSRDRGGNYYEQYF. The chain joins TRBV2 to TRBJ2-7; 10 positions match TRBD1. CDR1 SNHLY and CDR2 FYNNEI come from the germline V gene. V dropped 4 bases and J dropped 3; count of bases not matched to a gene: 15. The CDR3 extends over 18 amino acids.

The rearrangement joins TRBV19 to TRBJ1-2, with TRBD1 matching 7 bases. V gave up 5 bases and J gave up 7 bases; unmatched junction bases: 10. The CDR3 is 14 amino acids. Germline V gene data show CDR1 as LNHDA and CDR2 as SQIVND (reference sequence). The CDR3 sequence: CASSLQTGRSGYTF. CDR3 DNA: TGTGCCAGTAGTCTTCAGACAGGGAGGTCTGGCTACACCTTC.

This sequence joins TRBV6-5 and TRBJ1-6, with D tentatively TRBD1 (6 bases). The V end lost 6 bases, the J end lost 10 bases, and 13 bases lay between the germline ends. The germline V gene encodes CDR1 MNHEY and CDR2 SVGAGI. The CDR3 totals 13 residues. CDR3 in DNA: TGTGCCAGCAGGCTACAGGGTCAATCACCCCTCCACTTT. It translates to CASRLQGQSPLHF.